These T cell receptor beta chains were read from a single sample in a study of regulatory T cells in long-lasting Graves disease. MiXCR was run by TCRdb on the multiplex PCR reads, yielding one entry per CDR3 protein. This sample has around 460,000 distinct CDR3 sequences; roughly 15% occur once, and the top ten carry roughly a sixth. These records were also assigned to another study, of T cells in Graves' hyperthyroidism and ophthalmopathy.

The material was peripheral blood mononuclear cells (PBMCs), obtained at new diagnosis, from a patient treated with antithyroid drugs. Receptors were obtained from a woman between 45 and 65 years old with Graves disease. Each CDR3 is given with its conserved first and last residue. The D gene is left open where the match is weak. Size values are once, few and many counts, or a class for expanded clones, and some rows have none.

d_call j_call clone_size v_call cdr3_aa cdr3_nt
TRBD2 TRBJ2-5 NA TRBV7-3 CASSSGGRGETQYF TGTGCCAGCAGCTCGGGGGGGAGGGGGGAGACCCAGTACTTC
NA TRBJ2-7 few TRBV2 CASSRAGATYEQYF TGTGCCAGCAGTCGGGCAGGGGCGACCTACGAGCAGTACTTC
NA TRBJ2-3 NA TRBV4-1 CASSRYRDLSADTQYF TGCGCCAGCAGCCGCTACCGGGACCTTAGTGCAGATACGCAGTATTTT
TRBD2 TRBJ2-2 few TRBV6-4 CASSYSSPAGSTGELFF TGTGCCAGCAGTTACTCGTCGCCAGCGGGAAGCACCGGGGAGCTGTTTTTT
NA TRBJ1-2 many TRBV5-1 CASRDGANYGYTF TGCGCCAGCAGGGACGGTGCTAACTATGGCTACACCTTC
NA TRBJ1-3 NA TRBV19 CASSIDIRGRLGNTIYF TGTGCCAGTAGTATCGATATCCGGGGGCGACTTGGAAACACCATATATTTT
TRBD2 TRBJ2-2 many TRBV25-1 CASTGLAGFWDTGELFF TGTGCCAGTACGGGACTAGCGGGATTTTGGGACACCGGGGAGCTGTTTTTT
TRBD2 TRBJ2-1 NA TRBV28 CASSYHGSGRPTLENEQFF TGTGCCAGCAGTTACCACGGTAGCGGGAGGCCCACCCTTGAGAATGAGCAGTTCTTC
NA TRBJ2-3 many TRBV10-2 CASREFPTDTQYF TGCGCCAGCAGGGAGTTCCCCACAGATACGCAGTATTTT
TRBD2 TRBJ2-1 NA TRBV5-1 CASSLGGRAPYNEQFF TGCGCCAGCAGCTTGGGCGGGAGGGCGCCCTACAATGAGCAGTTCTTC